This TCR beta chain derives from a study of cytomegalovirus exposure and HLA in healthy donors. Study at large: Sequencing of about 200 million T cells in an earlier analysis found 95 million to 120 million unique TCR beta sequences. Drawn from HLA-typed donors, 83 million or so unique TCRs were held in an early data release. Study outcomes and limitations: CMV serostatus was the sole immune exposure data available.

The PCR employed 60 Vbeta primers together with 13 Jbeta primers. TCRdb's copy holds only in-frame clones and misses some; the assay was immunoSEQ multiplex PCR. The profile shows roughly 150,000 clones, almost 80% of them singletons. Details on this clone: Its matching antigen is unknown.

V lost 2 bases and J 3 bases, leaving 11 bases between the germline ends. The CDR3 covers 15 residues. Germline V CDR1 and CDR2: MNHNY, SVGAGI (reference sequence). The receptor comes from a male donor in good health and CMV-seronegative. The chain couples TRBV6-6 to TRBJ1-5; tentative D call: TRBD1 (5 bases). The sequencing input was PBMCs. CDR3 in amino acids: CASSYGAVPNQPQHF. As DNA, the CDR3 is TGTGCCAGCAGTTACGGGGCAGTTCCCAATCAGCCCCAGCATTTT.